This T cell receptor (beta chain) was profiled in a study of spatial heterogeneity in lung cancer. Study background: For tumor regions, TCR transcript counts showed a strong correlation with a T cell module score derived from matched bulk RNA-seq. Averaged across combinations, each unique TCR and UMI pairing appeared more than ten times in raw reads, which were uncorrected.

TCRdb re-called the 5' RACE reads through MiXCR, storing one row per CDR3 protein. This table holds roughly 3,500 distinct CDR3 sequences, around 8.2% found once. Time point described: sample taken at primary tumor resection. Samples came from roughly 70 TRACERx patients with untreated early-stage lung cancer. CDR1 and CDR2 from the germline V gene are SEHNR and FQNEAQ (reference sequence). V lost 0 bases and J lost 2, with 8 bases in between. CDR3 length equals 15 residues. This clonotype was picked up a small number of times. Its specificity is not known. Broader study findings: Within tumors, counts of expanded alpha and beta TCRs tracked tumor mutation counts.

The J gene is TRBJ1-5, the V gene TRBV7-9, with D possibly TRBD1 on 5 matching bases. The clonotype originates from a male donor with early-stage non-small cell lung cancer. The source material was lung tumor tissue, sampled at surgery. CDR3 bases: TGTGCCAGCAGCTTAGCTCGGGACGGCAATCAGCCCCAGCATTTT. Translation: CASSLARDGNQPQHF. Looking up the rest from reference TRBV7-9 and TRBJ1-5 gives the full variable domain: DTGVSQNPRHKITKRGQNVTFRCDPISEHNRLYWYRQTLGQGPEFLTYFQNEAQLEKSRLLSDRFSAERPKGSFSTLEIQRTEQGDSAMYLCASSLARDGNQPQHFGDGTRLSIL.